Described below is a single TCR beta chain sequence and its context. Each sample used at least 6.5 million PBMCs. Total RNA amounts of at least 6 micrograms were extracted per sample. Germline V gene lookup returns CDR1 WSHSY and CDR2 SAAADI. The CDR3 runs 12 residues. Together with a sample-barcoded 5' primer, a J-beta primer mix was included in a second PCR lasting roughly 6 to 12 cycles. Each single sample gave us at least 2.5 million CDR3-containing paired-end reads. TCRdb re-called the 5' RACE reads with MiXCR, one entry per CDR3 protein. Of about 1,400,000 distinct CDR3 sequences in the sample, around 59% were seen once. The sample is drawn from a study of blood T cells in healthy people across ages.

This receptor was identified in a young man in good health. J is TRBJ2-5 and V is TRBV10-2; 8 bases match TRBD1. The J call may not be correct, given that the DNA end is closer to TRBJ2-7. Sequenced sample: blood. The CDR3 nucleotides read TGCGCCAGCACCCAGGGGGCCGACGAGCAGTACTTC. Translation: CASTQGADEQYF.